These 18 T cell receptor beta chains share one sample of origin, sequenced in a study of control samples from healthy donors and cancer patients. Sequencing was performed with immunoSEQ multiplex PCR; in TCRdb, only in-frame clones are kept and a portion is missing. The data show about 82,000 clones, roughly 93% seen once. The sample taken for sequencing was blood. The receptors were sampled from a woman between 18 and 29 years old in good health.

The genes are TRBV28 and TRBJ1-2; D uncertain. Germline loops: CDR1 MDHEN, CDR2 SYDVKM. The CDR3 covers 15 residues. V lost 2 bases to trimming and J lost 0 bases, with 10 bases between them. The CDR3 here is CASSLLSETNYGYTF. The CDR3 nucleotides read TGTGCCAGCAGTTTACTGTCAGAAACTAACTATGGCTACACCTTC.

CDR3 sequence reads: CAIRPAGDGYTF. The CDR3 DNA reads TGTGCCATCAGACCCGCAGGGGATGGCTACACCTTC. V gene TRBV10-3 combines with J gene TRBJ1-2; D is perhaps TRBD1 (6 bases). V lost 6 bases, J lost 6 bases, and 11 bases lay in between. Germline V gene lookup returns CDR1 ENHRY and CDR2 SYGVKD. There are 12 residues in the CDR3.

The chain joins TRBV4-2 to TRBJ2-4; 13 positions match TRBD2. Germline CDR1 reads LGHNA; CDR2 reads YNFKEQ. This CDR3 has 20 residues. With 4 bases clipped from V and 0 bases from J, the junction kept 12 bases outside the gene matches. CDR3 nucleotide sequence: TGTGCCAGCAGCCCTGGACTAGCGGGAGACATGTCTGAAGCCAAAAACATTCAGTACTTC. This codes for CASSPGLAGDMSEAKNIQYF.

This sequence joins TRBV27 and TRBJ2-3; tentative D call: TRBD2 (5 bases). Trimming took 3 bases from V and 5 from J, leaving 9 bases between them. The CDR3 runs to 13 residues. From germline, CDR1 is MNHEY and CDR2 SMNVEV (reference sequence). This CDR3 reads CASSFLLEDTQYF. As DNA, the CDR3 is TGTGCCAGCAGTTTCCTACTAGAAGATACGCAGTATTTT.

This chain links TRBV10-1 with TRBJ1-1; D is unresolved. CDR1 and CDR2 (germline): WNHNN, SYGVQD (reference sequence). CDR3 length: 13 amino acids. V lost 5 bases, J lost 1 base, and 8 bases lay in between. The CDR3 DNA reads as TGCGCCAGCAGTACAGATCCGAACACTGAAGCTTTCTTT. Amino acid sequence: CASSTDPNTEAFF.

Here the CDR3 DNA reads TGTGCCAGCAGCCGAGGACAGGGGGCTGAGACCCAGTACTTC. It specifies CASSRGQGAETQYF. The chain is built from TRBV5-5 and TRBJ2-5; 11 bases fit TRBD1. The ends lost 4 bases at V and 5 bases at J; junction bases unmatched: 4. This CDR3 comprises 14 residues. Looked up from germline, CDR1 is SGHKS and CDR2 is YYEKEE (reference sequence).

The chain carries TRBV19 and TRBJ1-1; a weak D match, TRBD1 (6 bases). Germline V CDR1 and CDR2: LNHDA, SQIVND (reference sequence). Trimming removed 4 bases at V and 1 base at J, with 13 bases between. The CDR3 loop spans 15 amino acids. The DNA of the CDR3 is TGTGCCAGTAGTACACAGGGTATAACGAACACTGAAGCTTTCTTT. The encoded protein is CASSTQGITNTEAFF.

The rearrangement links TRBV5-6 to TRBJ1-1; D gene ambiguous. The CDR3 loop spans 12 amino acids. The V gene's germline CDR1 is SGHDT and CDR2 YYEEEE. The V gene lost 7 bases and the J gene lost 4 bases, with 11 bases spanning the gap. The CDR3, as DNA: TGTGCCAGCCGTAGATGGTCCACTGAAGCTTTCTTT. This translates into CASRRWSTEAFF.

V gene TRBV3-1 (or the pseudogene TRBV3-2) combines with J gene TRBJ2-7; a possible D gene is TRBD2 (5 bases). Germline CDR1 and CDR2: LGHDT and YNNKEL (reference sequence). The CDR3 covers 13 residues. Between the trimmed V and J ends, which lost 4 bases and 4 bases, there was a span of 11 bases. CDR3: CASSLRAGYEQYF. The CDR3 DNA reads as TGTGCCAGCAGCCTGAGGGCGGGTTACGAGCAGTACTTC.

The V call is TRBV9, the J call TRBJ2-1; D ambiguous. The germline V and J ends were trimmed by 0 bases and 6 bases, with 10 bases remaining between them. The CDR3 totals 14 residues. CDR1 and CDR2 (germline): SGDLS, YYNGEE. The CDR3 sequence: CASSVGSRINEQFF. Here the CDR3 DNA reads TGTGCCAGCAGCGTAGGGTCCAGGATCAATGAGCAGTTCTTC.

This clone was counted a single time. The J gene is TRBJ1-1, the V gene TRBV28, with TRBD1 matching 10 bases. The germline V gene has CDR1 MDHEN and CDR2 SYDVKM. V lost 4 bases, J lost 5 bases, and 10 bases stayed unmatched. The CDR3 covers 16 residues. The CDR3 DNA reads as TGTGCCAGCAGTTCCTCTCCGGGGACAGGGGTTACTGAAGCTTTCTTT. Encoded protein: CASSSSPGTGVTEAFF.

The chain uses TRBV5-1 and TRBJ2-2; D is uncertain. Between the trimmed V and J ends, which lost 2 bases and 4 bases, there was a span of 9 bases. This CDR3 is 14 amino acids long. The V gene's germline CDR1 is SGHRS and CDR2 YFSETQ. For the CDR3, the DNA is TGCGCCAGCAGCTTAAGGGATTTCACCGGGGAGCTGTTTTTT. Protein product: CASSLRDFTGELFF.

This chain joins TRBV29-1 and TRBJ2-3; D unresolved. CDR3 length: 13 amino acids. The germline V and J ends were trimmed by 5 bases and 3 bases, with 12 bases remaining between them. Germline assignment: CDR1 SQVTM and CDR2 ANQGSEA. CDR3 DNA: TGCAGCGTTAGTCCTCGGCATACAGATACGCAGTATTTT. Residues: CSVSPRHTDTQYF.

This chain links TRBV7-2 with TRBJ2-2; possible D gene TRBD2, 6 bases. The CDR3 is 15 amino acids. Germline-derived CDR1 and CDR2 are SGHTA and FQGNSA. With 1 base removed from V and 3 bases from J, the gap between germline ends came to 9 bases. CDR3 sequence (DNA): TGTGCCAGCAGCTTAGTTCGCGGGGACACCGGGGAGCTGTTTTTT. Protein: CASSLVRGDTGELFF.

This clone was recorded a few times. The chain has TRBV3-1 (or the pseudogene TRBV3-2) and TRBJ2-5; D call uncertain. Germline CDR1 LGHDT, CDR2 YNNKEL (reference sequence). The CDR3 loop spans 13 amino acids. Trimming pared 1 base from V and 0 bases from J, leaving 3 bases between. CDR3 region: CASSQGNQETQYF. The CDR3 nucleotides read TGTGCCAGCAGCCAAGGGAACCAAGAGACCCAGTACTTC.

V gene TRBV5-6 combines with J gene TRBJ2-5; D possibly corresponds to TRBD1 (5 bases). Germline assignment: CDR1 SGHDT and CDR2 YYEEEE. V was cut by 0 bases and J by 1 base, with 10 bases left in between. The CDR3 contains 15 residues. CDR3 loop: CASSLVLQGQETQYF. DNA of the CDR3: TGTGCCAGCAGCTTGGTTTTGCAGGGCCAAGAGACCCAGTACTTC.

V and J are TRBV9 and TRBJ1-2, with D perhaps TRBD1 (5 bases). This CDR3 spans 15 amino acids. The V gene lost 0 bases and the J gene lost 4 bases, with 13 bases spanning the gap. Germline CDR1 is SGDLS and CDR2 is YYNGEE. The CDR3 protein is CASSVASDRPYGYTF. CDR3 in DNA: TGTGCCAGCAGCGTAGCGAGCGACAGACCCTATGGCTACACCTTC.

The chain recombines TRBV6-2 or TRBV6-3 with TRBJ2-6; D not resolved. The CDR3 runs 15 residues. V was cut by 5 bases and J by 0 bases, with 8 bases left in between. Per the germline V gene, CDR1 is MNHEY and CDR2 is SVGEGT. In DNA form, the CDR3 reads TGTGCCAGCAGTGGCGATCTCTCTGGGGCCAACGTCCTGACTTTC. Encoded protein: CASSGDLSGANVLTF.